This T cell receptor (beta chain) was retrieved from a study of blood T cell repertoires in COVID-19. The data were produced by immunoSEQ multiplex PCR, yet TCRdb's version contains in-frame clones alone and is incomplete. This sample has roughly 200,000 clones, with over 75% found just once. Trimming removed 6 bases from V and 2 bases from J, with 11 bases in between. The CDR3 length is 13 residues. The germline V gene has CDR1 MDHEN and CDR2 SYDVKM. Sequencing input: peripheral blood. This chain connects TRBV28 to TRBJ2-7, with D perhaps matching TRBD2 (6 bases). This receptor was identified in a woman older than 75 with acute or convalescent COVID-19. The chain's CDR3 is CASRSSAAYEQYF. The DNA for the CDR3 is TGTGCCAGCAGATCTAGCGCAGCCTACGAGCAGTACTTC.